This TCR beta chain was sequenced for a study of T-cell memory formation after mild COVID-19. TCRdb reanalysed the 5' RACE reads using MiXCR and keeps one entry per CDR3 protein. The table shows fewer than 400,000 distinct CDR3 sequences, with 13% occurring only once. The CDR3 is made up of 15 amino acids. Germline lookup yields CDR1 SNHLY and CDR2 FYNNEI. Trimming removed 5 bases from V and 5 bases from J; junction bases left unmatched: 3. The V call is TRBV2, the J call TRBJ2-1, with TRBD2 identical over 13 bases. Sequencing was carried out using PBMCs or a T cell subset sorted from them (not recorded which). The sequence was collected from a man aged 18-30 years who had mild COVID-19 (a few samples of this study predate the infection). Cell type and time point are not known. This chain's CDR3 is CASSRLAGGHNEQFF. The CDR3 nucleotides are TGTGCCAGCAGTAGACTAGCGGGGGGCCACAATGAGCAGTTCTTC.